One T cell receptor (beta chain) is described in this entry. Antigen: not known. This may stem from a read error, because a much larger clone lies one nucleotide away. These data are taken from a study of Graves' ophthalmopathy and Graves' hyperthyroidism. Study-level results: Most thyroid-expanded clonotypes exceeding 0.001 frequency were also found in blood.

Amplification of the TCR beta CDR3 regions used RNA transcripts (as template). First-round RT-PCR relied on HTBI primers, and a second-round multiplex PCR came next. Using its own MiXCR run on the multiplex PCR reads, TCRdb lists one record per CDR3 protein. The sample holds around 1,200,000 distinct CDR3 sequences, 36% seen once. Germline V gene lookup returns CDR1 SNHLY and CDR2 FYNNEI. V shed 7 bases and J shed 5 bases, with 17 bases lying between them. This CDR3 is 14 amino acids long. Hyperthyroidism was new, under 2 months, in patients aged 18 to 65. Clinicians diagnosed using symptoms, serum thyroxine, TRAb, thyroid ultrasound and orbital computed tomography.

V gene TRBV2 combines with J gene TRBJ2-5; D may be TRBD1 (6 bases). The TCR sequence derives from an adult man with Graves' hyperthyroidism. Sequenced input: peripheral blood or thyroid tissue (not recorded which). CDR3 protein: CASTTAGDRETQYF. The DNA of the CDR3 is TGTGCCAGCACAACGGCAGGGGACCGTGAGACCCAGTACTTC.